Shown below are 2 T cell receptor beta chains from a single sample sequenced in a study of blood T cell repertoires in COVID-19. Assay: immunoSEQ multiplex PCR; the TCRdb copy retains only in-frame clones and omits some. Of around 300,000 clones in the sample, around nine tenths were seen once. Sequenced sample: PBMCs or T cells enriched from blood (not recorded which). Receptors originate from a woman aged 60-70 years who had recovered from COVID-19.

This clone has ten or more counts. V and J are TRBV11-2 and TRBJ2-7; no definite D call. The CDR3 consists of 14 residues. The germline V gene encodes CDR1 SGHAT and CDR2 FQNNGV. Trimming left V 3 bases short and J 2 bases short, with 11 bases between. CDR3 in DNA: TGTGCCAGCAGCTTCAACAGAAAGACCTACGAGCAGTACTTC. Translating it yields CASSFNRKTYEQYF. Based on the CDR3 plus reference TRBV11-2 and TRBJ2-7, the full variable domain is EAGVAQSPRYKIIEKRQSVAFWCNPISGHATLYWYQQILGQGPKLLIQFQNNGVVDDSQLPKDRFSAERLKGVDSTLKIQPAKLEDSAVYLCASSFNRKTYEQYFGPGTRLTVT.

The chain is built from TRBV5-4 and TRBJ2-5; 7 bases align to TRBD2. The CDR3 totals 14 residues. V lost 4 bases and J lost 1; bases outside the gene matches: 4. CDR1 is SGHNT, CDR2 YYREEE, per germline (reference sequence). CDR3 sequence: CASSGGTTQETQYF. CDR3 nucleotides: TGTGCCAGCAGCGGGGGGACTACCCAAGAGACCCAGTACTTC.